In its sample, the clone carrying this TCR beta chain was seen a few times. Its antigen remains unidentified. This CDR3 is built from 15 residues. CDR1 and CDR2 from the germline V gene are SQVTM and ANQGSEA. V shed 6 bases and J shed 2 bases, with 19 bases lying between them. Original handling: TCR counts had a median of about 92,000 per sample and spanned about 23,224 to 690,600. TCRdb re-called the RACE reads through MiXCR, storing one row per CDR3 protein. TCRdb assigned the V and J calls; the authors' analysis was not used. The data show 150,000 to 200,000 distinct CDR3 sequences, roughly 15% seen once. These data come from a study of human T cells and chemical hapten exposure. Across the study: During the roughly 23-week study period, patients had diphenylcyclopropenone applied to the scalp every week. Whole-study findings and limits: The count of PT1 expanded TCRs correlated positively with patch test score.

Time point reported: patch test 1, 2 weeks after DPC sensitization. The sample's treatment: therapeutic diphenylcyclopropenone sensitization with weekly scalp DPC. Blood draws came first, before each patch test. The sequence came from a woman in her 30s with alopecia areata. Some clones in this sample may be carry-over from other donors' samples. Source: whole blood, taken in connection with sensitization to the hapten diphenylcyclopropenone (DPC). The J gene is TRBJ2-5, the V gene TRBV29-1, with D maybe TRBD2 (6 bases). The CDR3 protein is CSVNTLAEPQETQYF. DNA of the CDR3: TGCAGCGTGAACACCTTAGCGGAACCACAAGAGACCCAGTACTTC.